This TCR beta chain originates from a study of blood T cell repertoires in COVID-19. Across the study: COVID-19 samples collected from the United States, Italy and Spain covered acute and convalescent phases. T cells, B-cell-depleted T cells, or PBMCs supplied cDNA or gDNA.

Sequencing used immunoSEQ multiplex PCR; TCRdb keeps in-frame clones, though not all of them. Among roughly 100,000 clones listed, more than 65% were seen once. CDR1 and CDR2 (germline): SGHTS, YDEGEE. V lost 2 bases, J lost 4 bases, and 11 bases lay in between. CDR3 length: 14 amino acids. The J gene is TRBJ2-3, the V gene TRBV5-8; unclear D gene. This sequence was found in a woman aged 80 or over with active or convalescent COVID-19. The sequencing sample was made of peripheral blood. This chain's CDR3 is CASSFFMGPDTQYF. For the CDR3, the DNA is TGTGCCAGCAGCTTCTTCATGGGCCCAGATACGCAGTATTTT.